Given below is one TCR beta chain in context. The target antigen is unknown. Each sample used at least 6 million PBMCs. The data stem from a study of blood T cells in healthy people across ages. General observations from the study: Unsorted PBMCs ruled out conclusive naive versus antigen-experienced comparison.

PCR was performed a second time for 7 to 11 cycles using a sample-barcoded 5' primer and a J-beta primer mix. One entry per CDR3 protein results from TCRdb running MiXCR on the 5' RACE reads. The data contain approximately 790,000 distinct CDR3 sequences, approximately 65% of them singletons. Germline V gene sequence: CDR1 KGHSY, CDR2 FQNENV. The CDR3 is 12 residues long. The sequence was obtained from a man aged 25 to 40 in good health. V usage is TRBV16 and J usage is TRBJ2-5, with no clear D. The DNA matches TRBJ2-7 better at its end, which makes the J call doubtful. Sequenced material: blood. The CDR3 loop reads CASSQGVCEQYF. The CDR3 DNA reads TGTGCCAGCAGCCAAGGGGTATGCGAGCAGTACTTC.